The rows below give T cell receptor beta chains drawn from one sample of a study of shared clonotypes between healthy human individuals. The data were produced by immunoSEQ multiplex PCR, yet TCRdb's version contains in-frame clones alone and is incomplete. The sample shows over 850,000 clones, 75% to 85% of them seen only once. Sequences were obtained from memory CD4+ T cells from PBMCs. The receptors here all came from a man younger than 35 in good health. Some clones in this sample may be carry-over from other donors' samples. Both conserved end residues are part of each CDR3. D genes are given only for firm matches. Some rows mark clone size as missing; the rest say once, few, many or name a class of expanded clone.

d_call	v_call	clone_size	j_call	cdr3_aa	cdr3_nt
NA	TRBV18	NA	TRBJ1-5	CASSPRDQPQHF	TGTGCCAGCTCACCACGGGATCAGCCCCAGCATTTT
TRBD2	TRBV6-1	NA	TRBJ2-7	CASGLADSYEQYF	TGTGCCAGCGGACTAGCGGACTCCTACGAGCAGTACTTC
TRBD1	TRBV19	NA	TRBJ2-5	CASSTKTGFQETQYF	TGTGCCAGTAGTACTAAGACAGGGTTCCAAGAGACCCAGTACTTC
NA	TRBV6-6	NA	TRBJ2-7	CASRGPLTYEQYF	TGTGCCAGCAGAGGGCCGCTAACCTACGAGCAGTACTTC
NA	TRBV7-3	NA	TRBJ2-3	CASSLNTPGTDTQYF	TGTGCCAGCAGCTTAAATACACCAGGCACAGATACGCAGTATTTT
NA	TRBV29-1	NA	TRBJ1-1	CSVGTLTNTEAFF	TGCAGCGTTGGCACTCTTACGAACACTGAAGCTTTCTTT
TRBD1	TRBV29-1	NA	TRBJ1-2	CSATGGDYGYTF	TGCAGCGCGACAGGGGGGGACTATGGCTACACCTTC
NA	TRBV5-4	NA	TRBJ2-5	CASSFEPYETQYF	TGTGCCAGCAGCTTCGAGCCCTACGAGACCCAGTACTTC
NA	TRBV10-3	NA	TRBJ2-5	CAISESLLAGETQYF	TGTGCCATCAGTGAGTCCCTACTGGCGGGAGAGACCCAGTACTTC
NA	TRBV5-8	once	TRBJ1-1	CASSLGQPSGVTFF	TGTGCCAGCAGCCTGGGTCAGCCCTCGGGAGTAACTTTCTTT
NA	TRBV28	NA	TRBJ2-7	CASSSSVYEQYF	TGTGCCAGCAGTTCCTCAGTATACGAGCAGTACTTC
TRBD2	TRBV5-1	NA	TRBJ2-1	CASSFGGLDLNEQFF	TGCGCCAGCAGCTTCGGGGGACTAGACCTCAATGAGCAGTTCTTC
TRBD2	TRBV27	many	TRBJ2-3	CASSAGGSLPDTQYF	TGTGCCAGCAGTGCCGGCGGGAGTCTCCCAGATACGCAGTATTTT
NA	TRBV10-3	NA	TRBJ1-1	CAISASDLQPEAFF	TGTGCCATCAGTGCGTCGGATCTACAACCTGAAGCTTTCTTT
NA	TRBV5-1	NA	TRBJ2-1	CASSFGSLGNEQFF	TGCGCCAGCAGCTTTGGCAGTTTGGGCAATGAGCAGTTCTTC
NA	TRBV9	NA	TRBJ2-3	CASSVGLGTDTQYF	TGTGCCAGCAGCGTAGGACTTGGCACAGATACGCAGTATTTT
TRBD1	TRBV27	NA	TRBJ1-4	CASSLDRGSTNEKLFF	TGTGCCAGCAGCCTGGACAGGGGCTCGACTAATGAAAAACTGTTTTTT
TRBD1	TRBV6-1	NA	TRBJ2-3	CASSPGQGTDTQYF	TGTGCCAGCAGTCCGGGACAGGGTACAGATACGCAGTATTTT
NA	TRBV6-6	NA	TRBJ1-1	CASQWVMNTEAFF	TGTGCCAGCCAGTGGGTTATGAACACTGAAGCTTTCTTT
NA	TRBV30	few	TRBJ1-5	CACRTARQVGNQPQHF	TGTGCCTGCCGGACAGCCAGGCAAGTGGGCAATCAGCCCCAGCATTTT
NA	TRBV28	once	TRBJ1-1	CASSLRNRPNTEAFF	TGTGCCAGCAGTTTACGGAACAGACCGAACACTGAAGCTTTCTTT
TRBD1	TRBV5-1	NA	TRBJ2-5	CASSLQGTYQETQYF	TGCGCCAGCAGCTTACAGGGGACCTACCAAGAGACCCAGTACTTC
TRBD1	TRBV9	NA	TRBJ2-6	CASSAWTGSGANVLTF	TGTGCCAGCAGCGCGTGGACAGGGTCTGGGGCCAACGTCCTGACTTTC
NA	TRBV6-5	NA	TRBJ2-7	CASSYSATLSSYEQYF	TGTGCCAGCAGTTACAGTGCTACTTTAAGCTCCTACGAGCAGTACTTC
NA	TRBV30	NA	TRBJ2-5	CACTSQETQYF	TGTGCCTGCACGAGCCAAGAGACCCAGTACTTC
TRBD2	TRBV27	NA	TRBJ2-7	CASSLGLAAYEQYF	TGTGCCAGCAGTTTGGGACTAGCGGCCTACGAGCAGTACTTC
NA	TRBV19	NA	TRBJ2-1	CASSIARYNEQFF	TGTGCCAGTAGTATAGCCCGTTACAATGAGCAGTTCTTC
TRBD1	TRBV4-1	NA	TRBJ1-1	CASSQVGTGVATEAFF	TGCGCCAGCAGCCAAGTAGGCACAGGGGTTGCCACTGAAGCTTTCTTT
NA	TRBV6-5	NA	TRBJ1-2	CASSYSDRSGGYTF	TGTGCCAGCAGTTATTCGGACAGATCCGGTGGCTACACCTTC
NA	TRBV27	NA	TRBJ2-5	CASSGAGSQETQYF	TGTGCCAGCAGTGGGGCGGGTTCTCAAGAGACCCAGTACTTC
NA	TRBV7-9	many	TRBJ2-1	CATPRGHNEQFF	TGTGCCACCCCGCGCGGCCACAATGAGCAGTTCTTC
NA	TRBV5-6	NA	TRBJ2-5	CASSLGLGEETQYF	TGTGCCAGCAGCTTGGGACTAGGAGAAGAGACCCAGTACTTC
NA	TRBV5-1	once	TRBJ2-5	CASIPDYEETQYF	TGCGCCAGCATCCCTGACTACGAAGAGACCCAGTACTTC
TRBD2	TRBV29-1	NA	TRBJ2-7	CSARPTLAGDEQYF	TGCAGCGCTCGTCCCACTCTAGCGGGAGACGAGCAGTACTTC
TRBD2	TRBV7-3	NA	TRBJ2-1	CASRPSGSTNEQFF	TGTGCCAGCAGACCTAGCGGGAGTACGAATGAGCAGTTCTTC
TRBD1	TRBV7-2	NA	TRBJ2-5	CASSTRTGGKETQYF	TGTGCCAGCAGCACCCGGACAGGGGGAAAAGAGACCCAGTACTTC
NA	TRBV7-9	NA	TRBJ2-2	CAGPNTGELFF	TGTGCCGGGCCGAACACCGGGGAGCTGTTTTTT
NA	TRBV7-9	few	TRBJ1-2	CASTSNLANYGYTF	TGTGCCAGCACCTCAAATCTGGCTAACTATGGCTACACCTTC
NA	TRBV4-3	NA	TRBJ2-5	CASSQLAGQETQYF	TGCGCCAGCAGCCAGCTAGCTGGGCAAGAGACCCAGTACTTC
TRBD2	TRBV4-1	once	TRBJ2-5	CASSQDRFSGRGLETQYF	TGCGCCAGCAGCCAAGACCGATTTAGCGGGAGGGGTTTGGAGACCCAGTACTTC
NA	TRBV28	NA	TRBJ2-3	CASSRSRAADTQYF	TGTGCCAGCAGCAGATCCCGGGCTGCGGATACGCAGTATTTT
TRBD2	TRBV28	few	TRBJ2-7	CASSSRRSRRLADYEQYF	TGTGCCAGCAGTTCAAGAAGGAGTAGGAGACTAGCGGACTACGAGCAGTACTTC
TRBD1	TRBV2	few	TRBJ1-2	CASTIVGRGHGYTF	TGTGCCAGCACCATAGTGGGTAGGGGGCATGGCTACACCTTC
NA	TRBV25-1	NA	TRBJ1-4	CASSDRVDEKLFF	TGTGCCAGCAGTGATAGGGTGGATGAAAAACTGTTTTTT
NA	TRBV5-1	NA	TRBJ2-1	CASSLGVSLNEQFF	TGCGCCAGCAGCTTGGGGGTCAGCCTCAATGAGCAGTTCTTC
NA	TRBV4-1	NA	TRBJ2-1	CASSQDSFGRNEQFF	TGCGCCAGCAGCCAAGATTCGTTCGGTCGCAATGAGCAGTTCTTC
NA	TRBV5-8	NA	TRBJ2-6	CALAPGTASGANVLTF	TGTGCACTTGCCCCCGGGACCGCCTCTGGGGCCAACGTCCTGACTTTC
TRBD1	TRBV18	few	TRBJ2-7	CASSHATGTGISEQYF	TGTGCCAGCTCTCACGCAACCGGGACAGGGATTTCCGAGCAGTACTTC
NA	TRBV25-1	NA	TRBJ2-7	CASSELGGGTYEQYF	TGTGCCAGCAGTGAATTGGGGGGAGGCACCTACGAGCAGTACTTC
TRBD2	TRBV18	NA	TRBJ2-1	CASSPPFSLAGGNEQFF	TGTGCCAGCTCACCACCGTTTAGCCTAGCGGGAGGCAATGAGCAGTTCTTC
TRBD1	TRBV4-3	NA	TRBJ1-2	CASSHHGQGGYGYTF	TGCGCCAGCAGCCACCACGGACAGGGAGGATATGGCTACACCTTC
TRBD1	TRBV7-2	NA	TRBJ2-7	CASSLGGTGGLSYEQYF	TGTGCCAGCAGCTTAGGCGGGACAGGGGGACTCTCCTACGAGCAGTACTTC
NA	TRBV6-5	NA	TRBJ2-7	CASSYSVLSSYEQYF	TGTGCCAGCAGTTACTCGGTCCTCAGCTCCTACGAGCAGTACTTC